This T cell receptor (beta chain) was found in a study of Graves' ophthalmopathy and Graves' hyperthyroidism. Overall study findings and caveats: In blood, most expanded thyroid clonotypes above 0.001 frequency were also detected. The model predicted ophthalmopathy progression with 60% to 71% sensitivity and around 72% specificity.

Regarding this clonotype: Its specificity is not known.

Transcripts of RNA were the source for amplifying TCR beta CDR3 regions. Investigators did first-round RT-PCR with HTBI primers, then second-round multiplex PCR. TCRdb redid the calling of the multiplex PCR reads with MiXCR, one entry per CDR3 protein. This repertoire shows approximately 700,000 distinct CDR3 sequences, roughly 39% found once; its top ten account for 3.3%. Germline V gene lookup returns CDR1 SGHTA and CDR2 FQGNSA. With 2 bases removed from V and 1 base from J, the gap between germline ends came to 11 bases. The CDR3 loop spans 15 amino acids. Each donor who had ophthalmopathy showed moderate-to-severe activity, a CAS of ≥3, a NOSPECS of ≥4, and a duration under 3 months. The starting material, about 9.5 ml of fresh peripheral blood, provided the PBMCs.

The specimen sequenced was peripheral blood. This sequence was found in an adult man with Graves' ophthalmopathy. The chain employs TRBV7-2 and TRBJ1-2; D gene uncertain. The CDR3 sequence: CASSLFRGDNYGYTF. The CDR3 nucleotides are TGTGCCAGCAGCTTATTTCGGGGAGATAACTATGGCTACACCTTC.